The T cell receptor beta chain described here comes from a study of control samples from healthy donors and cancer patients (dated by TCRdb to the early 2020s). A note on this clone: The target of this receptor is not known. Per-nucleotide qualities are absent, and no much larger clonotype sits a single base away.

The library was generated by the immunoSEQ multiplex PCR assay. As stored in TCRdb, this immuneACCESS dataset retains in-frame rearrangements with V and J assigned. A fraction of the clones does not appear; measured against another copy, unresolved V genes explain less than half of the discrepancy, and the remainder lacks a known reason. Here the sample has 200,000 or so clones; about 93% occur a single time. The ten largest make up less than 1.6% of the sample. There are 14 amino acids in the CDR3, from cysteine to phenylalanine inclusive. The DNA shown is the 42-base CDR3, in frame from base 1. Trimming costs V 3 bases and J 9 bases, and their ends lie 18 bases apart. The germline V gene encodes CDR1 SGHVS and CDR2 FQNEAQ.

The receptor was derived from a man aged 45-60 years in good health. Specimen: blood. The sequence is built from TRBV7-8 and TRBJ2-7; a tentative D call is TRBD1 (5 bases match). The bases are TGTGCCAGCAGCTTTACTCCCCTCATTAGGGGGCAGTACTTC. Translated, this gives CASSFTPLIRGQYF.